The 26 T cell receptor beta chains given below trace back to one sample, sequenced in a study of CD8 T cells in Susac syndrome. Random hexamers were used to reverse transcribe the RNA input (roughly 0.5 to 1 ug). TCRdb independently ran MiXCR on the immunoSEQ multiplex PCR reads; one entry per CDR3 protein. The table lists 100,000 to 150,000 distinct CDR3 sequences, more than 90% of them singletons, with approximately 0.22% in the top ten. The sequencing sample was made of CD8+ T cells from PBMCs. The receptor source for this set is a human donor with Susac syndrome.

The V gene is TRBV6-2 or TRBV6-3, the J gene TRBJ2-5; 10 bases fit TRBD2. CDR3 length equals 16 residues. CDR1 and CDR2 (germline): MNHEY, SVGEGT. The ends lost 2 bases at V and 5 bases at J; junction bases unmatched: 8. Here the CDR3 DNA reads TGTGCCAGCAGTTACGTTGAAAAAGCGGGAGGGGAGACCCAGTACTTC. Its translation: CASSYVEKAGGETQYF.

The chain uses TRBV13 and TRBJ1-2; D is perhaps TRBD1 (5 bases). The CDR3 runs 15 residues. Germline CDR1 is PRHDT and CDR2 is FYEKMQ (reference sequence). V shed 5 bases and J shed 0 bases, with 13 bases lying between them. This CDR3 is CASSGHRLANYGYTF. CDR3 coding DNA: TGTGCCAGCAGCGGACACAGACTAGCTAACTATGGCTACACCTTC.

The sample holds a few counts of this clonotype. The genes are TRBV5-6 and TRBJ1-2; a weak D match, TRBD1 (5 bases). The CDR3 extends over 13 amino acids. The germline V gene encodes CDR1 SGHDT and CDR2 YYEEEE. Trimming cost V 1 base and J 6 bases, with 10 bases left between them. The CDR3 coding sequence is TGTGCCAGCAGCTTGTCGGGGGTAGATGGCTACACCTTC. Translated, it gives CASSLSGVDGYTF.

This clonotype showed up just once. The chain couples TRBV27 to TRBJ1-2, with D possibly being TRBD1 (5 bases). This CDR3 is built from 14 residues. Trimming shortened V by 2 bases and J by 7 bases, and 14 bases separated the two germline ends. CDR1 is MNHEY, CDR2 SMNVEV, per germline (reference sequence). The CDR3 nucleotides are TGTGCCAGCAGTTTAGGGCAGGGAGCTTTTGGCTACACCTTC. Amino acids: CASSLGQGAFGYTF.

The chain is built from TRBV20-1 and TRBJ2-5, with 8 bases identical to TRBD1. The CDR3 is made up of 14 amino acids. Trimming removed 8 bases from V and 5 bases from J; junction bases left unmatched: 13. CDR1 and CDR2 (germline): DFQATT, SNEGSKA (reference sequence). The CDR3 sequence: CSPVGEDRAETQYF. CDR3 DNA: TGCAGTCCAGTGGGCGAGGACAGGGCCGAGACCCAGTACTTC.

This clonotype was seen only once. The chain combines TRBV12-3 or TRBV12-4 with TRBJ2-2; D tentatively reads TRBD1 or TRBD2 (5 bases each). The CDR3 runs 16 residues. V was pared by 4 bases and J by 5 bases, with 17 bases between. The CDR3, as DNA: TGTGCCAGCAGTTCCCCATGGGGGAGAGGTACCGGGGAGCTGTTTTTT. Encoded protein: CASSSPWGRGTGELFF.

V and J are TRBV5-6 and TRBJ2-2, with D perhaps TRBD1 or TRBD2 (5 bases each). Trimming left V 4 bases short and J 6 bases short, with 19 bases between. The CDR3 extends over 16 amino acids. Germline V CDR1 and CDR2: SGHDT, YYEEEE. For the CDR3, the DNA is TGTGCCAGCAGCCCGCTGGGGGTTCCATACTCCGGGGAGCTGTTTTTT. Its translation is CASSPLGVPYSGELFF.

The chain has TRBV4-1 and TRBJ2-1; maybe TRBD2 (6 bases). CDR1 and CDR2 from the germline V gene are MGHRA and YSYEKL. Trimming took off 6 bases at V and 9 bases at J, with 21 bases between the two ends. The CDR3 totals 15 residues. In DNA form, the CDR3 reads TGCGCCAGCAGACCAACCTCGGGGGACCGGGGTGAGCAGTTCTTC. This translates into CASRPTSGDRGEQFF.

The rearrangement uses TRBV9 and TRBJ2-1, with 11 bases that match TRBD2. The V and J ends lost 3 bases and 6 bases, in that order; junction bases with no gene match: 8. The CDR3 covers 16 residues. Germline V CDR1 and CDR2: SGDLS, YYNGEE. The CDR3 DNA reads TGTGCCAGCAGCGACTCCTTAACTAGCGGGAGCAATGAGCAGTTCTTC. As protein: CASSDSLTSGSNEQFF.

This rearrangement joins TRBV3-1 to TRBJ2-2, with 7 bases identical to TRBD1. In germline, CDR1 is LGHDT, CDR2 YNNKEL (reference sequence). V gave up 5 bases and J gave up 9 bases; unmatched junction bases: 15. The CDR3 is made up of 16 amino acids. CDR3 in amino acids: CASSSPPGQPTWELFF. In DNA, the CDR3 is TGTGCCAGCAGCTCTCCGCCGGGACAGCCAACGTGGGAGCTGTTTTTT.

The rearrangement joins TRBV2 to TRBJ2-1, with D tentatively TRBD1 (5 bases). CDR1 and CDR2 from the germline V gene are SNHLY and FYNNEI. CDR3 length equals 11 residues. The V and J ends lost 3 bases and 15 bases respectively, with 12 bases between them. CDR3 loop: CASSETARRFF. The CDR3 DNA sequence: TGTGCCAGCAGTGAGACAGCCCGGAGGTTCTTC.

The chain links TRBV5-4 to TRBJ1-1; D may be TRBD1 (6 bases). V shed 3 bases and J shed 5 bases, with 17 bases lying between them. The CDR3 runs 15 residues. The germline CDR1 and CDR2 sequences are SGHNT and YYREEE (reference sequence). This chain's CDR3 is CASSSKQGGETEAFF. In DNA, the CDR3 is TGTGCCAGCAGCTCAAAACAGGGAGGCGAAACTGAAGCTTTCTTT.

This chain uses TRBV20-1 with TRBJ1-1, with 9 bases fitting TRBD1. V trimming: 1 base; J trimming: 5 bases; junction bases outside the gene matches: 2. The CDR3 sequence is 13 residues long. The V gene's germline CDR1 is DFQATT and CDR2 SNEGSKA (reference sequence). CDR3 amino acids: CSARGQGDTEAFF. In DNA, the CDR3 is TGCAGTGCTAGAGGACAGGGGGATACTGAAGCTTTCTTT.

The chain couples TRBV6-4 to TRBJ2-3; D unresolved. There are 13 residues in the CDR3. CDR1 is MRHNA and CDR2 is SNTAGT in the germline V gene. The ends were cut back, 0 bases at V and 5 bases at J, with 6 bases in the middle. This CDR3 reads CASSDSAIDTQYF. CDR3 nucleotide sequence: TGTGCCAGCAGTGACTCGGCTATAGATACGCAGTATTTT.

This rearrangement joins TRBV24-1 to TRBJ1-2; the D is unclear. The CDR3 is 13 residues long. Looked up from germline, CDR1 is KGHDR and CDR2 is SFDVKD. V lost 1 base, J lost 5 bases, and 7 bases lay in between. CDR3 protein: CATSDLYAYGYTF. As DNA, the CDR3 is TGTGCCACCAGTGATTTATACGCTTATGGCTACACCTTC.

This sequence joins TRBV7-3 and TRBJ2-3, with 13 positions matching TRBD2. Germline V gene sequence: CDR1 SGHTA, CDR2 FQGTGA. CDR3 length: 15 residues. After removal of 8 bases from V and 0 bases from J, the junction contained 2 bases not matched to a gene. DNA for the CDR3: TGTGCCAGCGGACTAGCGGGGGCAAGCACAGATACGCAGTATTTT. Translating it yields CASGLAGASTDTQYF.

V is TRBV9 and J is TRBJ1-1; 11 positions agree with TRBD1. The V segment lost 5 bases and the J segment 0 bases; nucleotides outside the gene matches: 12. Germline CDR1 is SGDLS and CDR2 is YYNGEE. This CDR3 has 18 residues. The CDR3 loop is CASRDPGQGVGLNTEAFF. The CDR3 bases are TGTGCCAGCAGAGATCCGGGACAGGGGGTCGGATTGAACACTGAAGCTTTCTTT. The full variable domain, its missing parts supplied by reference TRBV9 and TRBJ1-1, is DSGVTQTPKHLITATGQRVTLRCSPRSGDLSVYWYQQSLDQGLQFLIQYYNGEERAKGNILERFSAQQFPDLHSELNLSSLELGDSALYFCASRDPGQGVGLNTEAFFGQGTRLTVV.

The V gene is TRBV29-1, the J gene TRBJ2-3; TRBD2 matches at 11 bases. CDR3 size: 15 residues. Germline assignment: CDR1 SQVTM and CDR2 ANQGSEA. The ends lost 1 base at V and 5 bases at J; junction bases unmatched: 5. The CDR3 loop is CSVEGLAGGIDTQYF. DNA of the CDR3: TGCAGCGTTGAAGGGCTAGCGGGAGGTATAGATACGCAGTATTTT.

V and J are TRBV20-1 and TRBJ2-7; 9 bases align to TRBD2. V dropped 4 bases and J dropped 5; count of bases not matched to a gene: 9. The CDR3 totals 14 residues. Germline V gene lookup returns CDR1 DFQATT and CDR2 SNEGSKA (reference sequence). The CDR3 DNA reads TGCAGTGCTAATCGGGAGGGACTAGCAAACGAGCAGTACTTC. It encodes CSANREGLANEQYF.

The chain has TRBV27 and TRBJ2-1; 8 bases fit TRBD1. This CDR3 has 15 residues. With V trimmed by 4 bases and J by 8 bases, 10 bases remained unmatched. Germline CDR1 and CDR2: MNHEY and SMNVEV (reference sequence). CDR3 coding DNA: TGTGCCAGCAGTTCAACGAGGACAGGGTTAGATGAGCAGTTCTTC. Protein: CASSSTRTGLDEQFF.

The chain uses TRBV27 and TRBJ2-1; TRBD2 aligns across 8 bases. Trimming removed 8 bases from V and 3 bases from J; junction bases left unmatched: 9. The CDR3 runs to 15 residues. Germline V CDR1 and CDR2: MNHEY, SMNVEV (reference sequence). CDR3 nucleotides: TGTGCCAGCTGGGCGGCGGGAGGTTTCTACAATGAGCAGTTCTTC. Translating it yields CASWAAGGFYNEQFF.

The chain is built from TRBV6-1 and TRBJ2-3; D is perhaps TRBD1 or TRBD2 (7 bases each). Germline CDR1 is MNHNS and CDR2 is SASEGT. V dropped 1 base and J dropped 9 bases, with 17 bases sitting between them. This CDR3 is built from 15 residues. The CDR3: CASSEEAGGGSTQYF. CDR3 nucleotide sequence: TGTGCCAGCAGTGAAGAAGCAGGGGGGGGCAGCACGCAGTATTTT.

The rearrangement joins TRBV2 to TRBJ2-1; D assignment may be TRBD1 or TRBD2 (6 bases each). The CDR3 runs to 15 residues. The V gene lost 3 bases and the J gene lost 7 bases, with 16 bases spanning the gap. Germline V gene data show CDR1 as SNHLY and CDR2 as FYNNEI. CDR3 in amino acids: CASSEPAEGGNEQFF. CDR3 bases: TGTGCCAGCAGTGAGCCAGCGGAAGGGGGGAATGAGCAGTTCTTC. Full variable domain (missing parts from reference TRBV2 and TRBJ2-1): EPEVTQTPSHQVTQMGQEVILRCVPISNHLYFYWYRQILGQKVEFLVSFYNNEISEKSEIFDDQFSVERPDGSNFTLKIRSTKLEDSAMYFCASSEPAEGGNEQFFGPGTRLTVL.

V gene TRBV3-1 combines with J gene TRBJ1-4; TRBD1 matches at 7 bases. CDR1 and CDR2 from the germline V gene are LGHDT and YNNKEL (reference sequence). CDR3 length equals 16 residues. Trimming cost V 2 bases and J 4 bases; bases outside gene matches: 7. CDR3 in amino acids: CASSQTRDSLNEKLFF. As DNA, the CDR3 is TGTGCCAGCAGCCAAACCCGGGACAGCCTTAATGAAAAACTGTTTTTT.

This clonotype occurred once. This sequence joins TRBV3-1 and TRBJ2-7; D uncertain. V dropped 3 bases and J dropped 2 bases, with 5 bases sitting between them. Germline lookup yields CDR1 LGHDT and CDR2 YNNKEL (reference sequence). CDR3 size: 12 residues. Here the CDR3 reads CASSHQTYEQYF. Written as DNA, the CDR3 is TGTGCCAGCAGCCACCAGACCTACGAGCAGTACTTC.

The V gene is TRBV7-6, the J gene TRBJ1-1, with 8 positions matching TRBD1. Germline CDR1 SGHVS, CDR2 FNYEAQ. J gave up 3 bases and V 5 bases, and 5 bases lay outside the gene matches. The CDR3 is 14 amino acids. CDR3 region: CASSAGGWDTEAFF. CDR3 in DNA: TGTGCCAGCAGCGCAGGGGGCTGGGACACTGAAGCTTTCTTT.